Listed below are T cell receptor beta chains from one sample, sequenced in a study of blood T cell repertoires in COVID-19. Measured with immunoSEQ multiplex PCR; TCRdb has only the in-frame clones, and not every one. The sample lists 70,000 to 90,000 clones, around four fifths occurring once. Sequences were obtained from peripheral blood. These receptors were obtained from a human donor in a cohort sampled during active COVID-19. Both conserved end residues are part of each CDR3. Fields, in order: V gene, CDR3 protein.

V gene: TRBV19
CDR3 protein: CASHRDRGEDGYTF

V gene: TRBV28
CDR3 protein: CASSFRSISAGQDQPQHF

V gene: TRBV2
CDR3 protein: CASSETGVGEETQYF

V gene: TRBV27
CDR3 protein: CASSSRGLQGYNEQFF

V gene: TRBV6-2/TRBV6-3
CDR3 protein: CASSYSSGGRRNTIYF

V gene: TRBV30
CDR3 protein: CAWAARGRQGGNQPQHF

V gene: TRBV10-2
CDR3 protein: CASSRDNGGTDTQYF

V gene: TRBV9
CDR3 protein: CASSAALQLAGGVEQFF

V gene: TRBV2
CDR3 protein: CASSVGQGYYEQYF

V gene: TRBV3-1/TRBV3-2
CDR3 protein: CASSQDWTPRGEQFF

V gene: TRBV28
CDR3 protein: CASKGQGANTGELFF

V gene: TRBV28
CDR3 protein: CASSLPRDATEAFF

V gene: TRBV19
CDR3 protein: CASSTGGGVVATDTQYF

V gene: TRBV6-2/TRBV6-3
CDR3 protein: CASSYQRGGRDTQYF

V gene: TRBV4-3
CDR3 protein: CASSQDWQGPMNTEAFF

V gene: TRBV19
CDR3 protein: CASSMLEWPQHF

V gene: TRBV28
CDR3 protein: CASRLVNTEAFF

V gene: TRBV3-1/TRBV3-2
CDR3 protein: CASRVQGSNEQFF

V gene: TRBV18
CDR3 protein: CASSPEVRLYGYTF

V gene: TRBV6-6
CDR3 protein: CASSPREPSYGYTF

V gene: TRBV7-6
CDR3 protein: CASSLGTSGGPTEQFF

V gene: TRBV5-5
CDR3 protein: CASSLASGTYNEQFF

V gene: TRBV5-4
CDR3 protein: CASRSGGTSTDTQYF

V gene: TRBV18
CDR3 protein: CASSPTGEGQPQHF

V gene: TRBV7-9
CDR3 protein: CASSLSRGQEETQYF

V gene: TRBV2
CDR3 protein: CASSAFQGGDEKLFF

V gene: TRBV7-9
CDR3 protein: CASSFGGRDNEQFF

V gene: TRBV5-1
CDR3 protein: CASSVTSGRFVGELFF

V gene: TRBV5-1
CDR3 protein: CASSFNSGGDTGELFF

V gene: TRBV2
CDR3 protein: CASTREQGNGYTF

V gene: TRBV3-1/TRBV3-2
CDR3 protein: CASSQVGGDTEAFF

V gene: TRBV6-5
CDR3 protein: CASRGDRYNEQFF

V gene: TRBV5-4
CDR3 protein: CASSFGFGAGELFF

V gene: TRBV18
CDR3 protein: CASSNAGTNYGYTF

V gene: TRBV7-2
CDR3 protein: CASSWSDGGYTF

V gene: TRBV7-3
CDR3 protein: CASSSRDTGELFF

V gene: TRBV3-1/TRBV3-2
CDR3 protein: CASSQGGLGGSQPQHF

V gene: TRBV7-6
CDR3 protein: CASSLTPVSRGSSYEQYF

V gene: TRBV11-2
CDR3 protein: CASSLDPSDIQYF